The 23 T cell receptor beta chains presented below share a single source sample, sequenced in a study of shared clonotypes between healthy human individuals. The method was immunoSEQ multiplex PCR; TCRdb's version includes in-frame clones alone and lacks a portion of them. This sample has millions of clones, with around 95% found just once. The sequencing input was naive CD4+ T cells sorted from blood. The sample's subset: CD45RA+ positively selected. The receptor set was obtained from a man in his late teens or twenties in good health.

The chain is built from TRBV5-1 and TRBJ1-4; possibly TRBD1 for D (5 bases). V lost 1 base to trimming and J lost 7 bases, with 14 bases between them. Germline lookup yields CDR1 SGHRS and CDR2 YFSETQ. CDR3 length: 15 amino acids. CDR3 loop: CASSLSGPTVEKLFF. The DNA of the CDR3 is TGCGCCAGCAGCTTGTCGGGGCCGACAGTTGAAAAACTGTTTTTT.

This sequence joins TRBV7-2 and TRBJ2-7; D is possibly TRBD2 (6 bases). The ends were cut back, 3 bases at V and 5 bases at J, with 17 bases in the middle. Germline CDR1 reads SGHTA; CDR2 reads FQGNSA. The CDR3 covers 15 residues. CDR3 loop: CASSFAGSWANEQYF. CDR3 sequence (DNA): TGTGCCAGCAGCTTTGCCGGGAGTTGGGCCAACGAGCAGTACTTC.

The chain's CDR3 is CASSSPGDSISNEQFF. Written as DNA, the CDR3 is TGTGCCAGCAGCTCCCCGGGGGACTCGATATCGAATGAGCAGTTCTTC. V usage is TRBV12-1 and J usage is TRBJ2-1; TRBD2 is the table's D call and was not checked against the DNA. TRBV12-1 is an annotated pseudogene. The CDR3 covers 16 residues.

A single count supports this clone. The chain is built from TRBV5-1 and TRBJ2-5; 7 nucleotides agree with TRBD1. Germline values: CDR1 SGHRS, CDR2 YFSETQ. The CDR3 sequence is 15 residues long. V was clipped by 4 bases and J by 0 bases; unmatched bases: 6. The CDR3 DNA sequence: TGCGCCAGCAGCACCCTTACAGGGGACCAAGAGACCCAGTACTTC. Translated, it gives CASSTLTGDQETQYF.

The chain is built from TRBV5-1 and TRBJ2-3, with D maybe TRBD1 (5 bases). V was clipped by 0 bases and J by 1 base, with 12 bases between them. The CDR3 spans 16 residues. CDR1 and CDR2 (germline): SGHRS, YFSETQ. CDR3 coding DNA: TGCGCCAGCAGCTTGGTTAGGGGTTGGGGCACAGATACGCAGTATTTT. Protein: CASSLVRGWGTDTQYF.

The rearrangement uses TRBV2 and TRBJ2-7; 7 bases agree with TRBD2. The J segment lost 4 bases and the V segment lost 6 bases, leaving 9 bases of the junction unmatched. Per germline, CDR1 SNHLY and CDR2 FYNNEI. The CDR3 contains 14 residues. The CDR3 region is CASSLERDGYEQYF. The CDR3 DNA is TGTGCCAGCAGCCTCGAGCGGGACGGTTACGAGCAGTACTTC.

This sequence joins TRBV6-5 and TRBJ2-7; weak D call: TRBD1 (6 bases). Deletions cut 5 bases from V and 2 bases from J, with 16 bases between. The CDR3 spans 15 residues. In germline, CDR1 is MNHEY, CDR2 SVGAGI. The CDR3 nucleotides are TGTGCCAGCAGTAGAGACGGGACACTTGCCTACGAGCAGTACTTC. Amino acid sequence: CASSRDGTLAYEQYF.

The V call is TRBV2, the J call TRBJ1-6; 9 bases fit TRBD1. J lost 8 bases, V lost 6 bases, and 5 bases had no gene match. The length of the CDR3 is 14 residues. Germline values: CDR1 SNHLY, CDR2 FYNNEI. CDR3 amino acids: CASRSDRGDSPLHF. The CDR3 region has the DNA TGTGCCAGCAGATCGGACAGGGGCGATTCACCCCTCCACTTT.

As for this clone: Germline is not matched at one junction end, which may reflect a read error. The gene calls are TRBV7-7 and TRBJ2-1; perhaps TRBD1 as D (6 bases). Germline values: CDR1 SSHAT, CDR2 FNYEAQ (reference sequence). The CDR3 runs to 13 residues. In DNA form, the CDR3 reads TGTGCTAGCAGCTCGGACAGATACAATGAGCAGTTCTTC. Amino acids: CASSSDRYNEQFF.

This rearrangement joins TRBV30 to TRBJ1-2, with no clear D. This CDR3 spans 17 amino acids. Trimming pared 3 bases from V and 0 bases from J, leaving 20 bases between. Looked up from germline, CDR1 is GTSNPN and CDR2 is SVGIG (reference sequence). The CDR3 spells CAWSRPGILLTNYGYTF. CDR3 DNA: TGTGCCTGGAGCCGGCCGGGAATACTCCTCACTAACTATGGCTACACCTTC.

As for this clone: The sample carries other DNA sequences with the same CDR3. The chain joins TRBV28 to TRBJ1-2; tentative D call: TRBD1 (6 bases). The V end was cut by 5 bases, the J end by 8 bases, with 12 bases between. The CDR3 runs 12 residues. Germline CDR1 MDHEN, CDR2 SYDVKM. In nucleotides, the CDR3 is TGTGCCAGCAGTGGGGGCGGGTGGGGCTACACCTTC. Residues: CASSGGGWGYTF.

The chain joins TRBV6-5 to TRBJ2-2, with unresolved D. The V gene's germline CDR1 is MNHEY and CDR2 SVGAGI. V gave up 0 bases and J gave up 3 bases, with 11 bases separating them. The CDR3 is 16 residues long. CDR3 protein: CASSYSRPPHTGELFF. As DNA, the CDR3 is TGTGCCAGCAGTTACTCAAGGCCGCCCCACACCGGGGAGCTGTTTTTT.

V gene TRBV14 combines with J gene TRBJ2-1; 8 nucleotides match TRBD2. From germline, CDR1 is SGHDN and CDR2 FVKESK. V was pared by 6 bases and J by 3 bases, with 4 bases of the junction left unmatched. The CDR3 is 14 residues long. CDR3 coding DNA: TGTGCCAGCAGGTCTAGCGGGTACTACAATGAGCAGTTCTTC. Translated: CASRSSGYYNEQFF.

The genes are TRBV18 and TRBJ2-1; D call uncertain. There are 13 residues in the CDR3. Trimming took 0 bases from V and 7 from J, leaving 7 bases between them. The germline V gene has CDR1 KGHSH and CDR2 LQKENI. CDR3 loop: CASSPPSQNEQFF. The DNA of the CDR3 is TGTGCCAGCTCACCACCCAGTCAGAATGAGCAGTTCTTC.

The chain recombines TRBV11-2 with TRBJ1-1, with D tentatively TRBD1 (5 bases). This CDR3 spans 11 amino acids. Trimming stripped 3 bases from V and 10 bases from J, with 9 bases between. CDR1 SGHAT and CDR2 FQNNGV come from the germline V gene. The CDR3 spells CASSFSGGAFF. The CDR3 region has the DNA TGTGCCAGCAGCTTTTCCGGGGGAGCTTTCTTT.

As regards this clone: The same CDR3 is also encoded by other DNA sequences in this sample. The rearrangement joins TRBV11-3 to TRBJ2-3; D call uncertain. The CDR3 contains 12 residues. Germline loops: CDR1 SGHNT, CDR2 YENEEA. The V gene lost 5 bases and the J gene lost 3 bases, with 6 bases spanning the gap. CDR3 sequence: CASSLGTDTQYF. In nucleotides, the CDR3 is TGTGCCAGCAGCCTGGGTACAGATACGCAGTATTTT. Combining the CDR3 with reference TRBV11-3 and TRBJ2-3 gives the whole variable domain EAGVVQSPRYKIIEKKQPVAFWCNPISGHNTLYWYLQNLGQGPELLIRYENEEAVDDSQLPKDRFSAERLKGVDSTLKIQPAELGDSAVYLCASSLGTDTQYFGPGTRLTVL.

The chain combines TRBV4-1 with TRBJ1-3; D is unresolved. This CDR3 comprises 16 residues. Trimming shortened V by 4 bases and J by 0 bases, and 13 bases separated the two germline ends. Germline V gene sequence: CDR1 MGHRA, CDR2 YSYEKL. For the CDR3, the DNA is TGCGCCAGCAGCCCTTTAGCCGGAATCTCTGGAAACACCATATATTTT. This codes for CASSPLAGISGNTIYF.

This clone has more than one count but fewer than ten. This specimen includes other DNA sequences encoding the same CDR3. The chain carries TRBV2 and TRBJ2-1; D call uncertain. Germline loops: CDR1 SNHLY, CDR2 FYNNEI. V shed 3 bases and J shed 7 bases, with 4 bases lying between them. The CDR3 runs to 11 residues. In DNA, the CDR3 is TGTGCCAGCAGTGACCGAAATGAGCAGTTCTTC. This gives the protein CASSDRNEQFF. Looking up the rest from reference TRBV2 and TRBJ2-1 gives the full variable domain: EPEVTQTPSHQVTQMGQEVILRCVPISNHLYFYWYRQILGQKVEFLVSFYNNEISEKSEIFDDQFSVERPDGSNFTLKIRSTKLEDSAMYFCASSDRNEQFFGPGTRLTVL.

The gene calls are TRBV4-1 and TRBJ1-3; D is undetermined. Germline CDR1 and CDR2: MGHRA and YSYEKL. The V and J ends lost 4 bases and 0 bases respectively, with 16 bases between them. The CDR3 has 17 residues. The CDR3 bases are TGCGCCAGCAGCCCATCTAACAGAGATCTCTCTGGAAACACCATATATTTT. This gives the protein CASSPSNRDLSGNTIYF.

The chain recombines TRBV2 with TRBJ2-3, with a possible D match to TRBD2 (5 bases). The germline CDR1 and CDR2 sequences are SNHLY and FYNNEI. Trimming shortened V by 7 bases and J by 1 base, and 18 bases separated the two germline ends. This CDR3 has 16 amino acids. The CDR3 nucleotides read TGTGCCAGCAAAAGGCCCAGCGGCCCCGGCACAGATACGCAGTATTTT. Translated: CASKRPSGPGTDTQYF.

This chain connects TRBV6-5 to TRBJ2-1; D gene ambiguous. V gave up 0 bases and J gave up 10 bases, with 4 bases separating them. CDR1 and CDR2 (germline): MNHEY, SVGAGI. The CDR3 spans 11 residues. CDR3 DNA sequence: TGTGCCAGCAGTTACTCGAAGGAGCAGTTCTTC. Translated: CASSYSKEQFF.

This rearrangement joins TRBV9 to TRBJ2-5; the match to TRBD1 covers 9 bases. CDR3 size: 16 residues. Unmatched junction bases numbered 7, after V lost 3 bases and J lost 1 base. The germline V gene has CDR1 SGDLS and CDR2 YYNGEE. In nucleotides, the CDR3 is TGTGCCAGCAGCGCTGGGGACAGGGCTCTCCAAGAGACCCAGTACTTC. Its translation: CASSAGDRALQETQYF.

This chain connects TRBV5-1 to TRBJ2-3; TRBD2 aligns across 9 bases. Germline loops: CDR1 SGHRS, CDR2 YFSETQ. V dropped 3 bases and J dropped 4; count of bases not matched to a gene: 6. The CDR3 sequence is 15 residues long. The CDR3 DNA sequence: TGCGCCAGCAGCTCGACTAGCGGAATCGCAGATACGCAGTATTTT. As protein: CASSSTSGIADTQYF.